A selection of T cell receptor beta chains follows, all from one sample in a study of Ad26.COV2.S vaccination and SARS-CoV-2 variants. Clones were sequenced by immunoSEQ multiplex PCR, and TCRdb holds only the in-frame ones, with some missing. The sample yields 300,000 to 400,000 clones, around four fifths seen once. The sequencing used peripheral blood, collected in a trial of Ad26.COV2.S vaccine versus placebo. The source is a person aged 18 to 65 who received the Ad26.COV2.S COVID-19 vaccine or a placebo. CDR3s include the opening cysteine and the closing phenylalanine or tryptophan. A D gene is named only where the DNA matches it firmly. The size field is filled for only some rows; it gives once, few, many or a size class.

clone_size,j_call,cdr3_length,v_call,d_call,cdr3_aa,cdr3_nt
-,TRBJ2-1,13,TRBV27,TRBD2,CASSRTRHNEQFF,TGTGCCAGCAGCCGGACTAGACACAATGAGCAGTTCTTC
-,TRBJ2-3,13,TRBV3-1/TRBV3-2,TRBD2,CASSQRTSGPQYF,TGTGCCAGCAGCCAGAGAACTAGCGGTCCGCAGTATTTT
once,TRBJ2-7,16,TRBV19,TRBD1,CASSVSYDRGNYEQYF,TGTGCCAGTAGTGTCTCCTATGACAGGGGAAACTACGAGCAGTACTTC
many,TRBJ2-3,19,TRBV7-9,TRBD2,CASRLISTGTSGITDTQYF,TGTGCCAGCAGGTTAATCTCCACCGGGACTAGCGGGATCACAGATACGCAGTATTTT
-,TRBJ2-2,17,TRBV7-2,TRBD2,CASSLGLAGVNTGELFF,TGTGCCAGCAGCTTAGGACTAGCGGGGGTTAACACCGGGGAGCTGTTTTTT
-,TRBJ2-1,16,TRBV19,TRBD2,CASSMMGGGARNEQFF,TGTGCCAGTAGTATGATGGGCGGGGGGGCGCGTAATGAGCAGTTCTTC
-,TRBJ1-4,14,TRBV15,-,CATSAGRDNEKLFF,TGTGCCACCAGCGCGGGCAGAGATAATGAAAAACTGTTTTTT
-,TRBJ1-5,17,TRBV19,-,CASSLNSGPKGNQPQHF,TGTGCCAGTAGTCTCAACTCAGGCCCCAAAGGCAATCAGCCCCAGCATTTT
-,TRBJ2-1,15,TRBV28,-,CASRGGGAGGLEQFF,TGTGCCAGCCGTGGCGGGGGGGCAGGGGGCCTTGAGCAGTTCTTC
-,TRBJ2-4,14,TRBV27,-,CASSFLGAKNIQYF,TGTGCCAGCAGTTTTTTGGGGGCCAAAAACATTCAGTACTTC
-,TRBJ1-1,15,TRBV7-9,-,CASSLGGRLNTEAFF,TGTGCCAGCAGCTTAGGGGGCAGGCTGAACACTGAAGCTTTCTTT
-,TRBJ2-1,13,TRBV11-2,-,CASSFQRQGEQFF,TGTGCCAGCAGCTTTCAACGGCAGGGTGAGCAGTTCTTC
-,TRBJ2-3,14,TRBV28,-,CASSLSRSADTQYF,TGTGCCAGCAGTTTATCTAGGTCGGCAGATACGCAGTATTTT
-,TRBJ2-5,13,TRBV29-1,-,CSVENGRKSTQYF,TGCAGCGTTGAAAACGGTAGGAAATCGACCCAGTACTTC
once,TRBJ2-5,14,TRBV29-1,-,CSVEGRGAMETQYF,TGCAGCGTTGAAGGAAGAGGGGCCATGGAGACCCAGTACTTC
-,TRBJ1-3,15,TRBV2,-,CASSPYHSSGNTIYF,TGTGCCAGCAGTCCGTATCATAGCTCTGGAAACACCATATATTTT
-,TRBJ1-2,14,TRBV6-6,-,CASSYSEGVDGYTF,TGTGCCAGCAGTTACTCAGAGGGCGTCGATGGCTACACCTTC
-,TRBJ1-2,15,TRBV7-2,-,CASSLGRGSVYGYTF,TGTGCCAGCAGCTTAGGGCGGGGGTCGGTGTATGGCTACACCTTC
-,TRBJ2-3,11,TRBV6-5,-,CASRNGDTQYF,TGTGCCAGCAGGAATGGGGATACGCAGTATTTT
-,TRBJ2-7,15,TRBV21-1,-,CASRYRGPDYYEQYF,TGTGCCAGCAGATACAGGGGACCGGACTACTACGAGCAGTACTTC
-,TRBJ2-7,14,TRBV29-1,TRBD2,CSVEDGTTRSEQYF,TGCAGCGTTGAAGATGGGACTACCCGTTCGGAGCAGTACTTC
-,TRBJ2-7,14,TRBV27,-,CASSLRRESYEQYF,TGTGCCAGCAGTTTACGACGGGAGTCCTACGAGCAGTACTTC
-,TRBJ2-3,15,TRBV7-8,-,CASSFEGLGTDTQYF,TGTGCCAGCAGCTTTGAAGGACTGGGCACAGATACGCAGTATTTT
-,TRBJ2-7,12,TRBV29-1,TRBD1,CSTRTGGHEQYF,TGCAGCACAAGGACAGGGGGCCACGAGCAGTACTTC
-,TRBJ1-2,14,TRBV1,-,CTSSQESKDHGYTF,TGCACCAGCAGCCAAGAATCTAAGGATCATGGCTACACCTTC
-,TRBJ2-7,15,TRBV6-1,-,CASSEVGGGLREQYF,TGTGCCAGCAGTGAAGTAGGGGGGGGATTACGCGAGCAGTACTTC
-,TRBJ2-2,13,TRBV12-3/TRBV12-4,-,CASSLRGAGELFF,TGTGCCAGCAGTTTAAGGGGGGCCGGGGAGCTGTTTTTT
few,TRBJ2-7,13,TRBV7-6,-,CASSSLANYEQYF,TGTGCCAGCAGCTCCCTCGCTAACTACGAGCAGTACTTC
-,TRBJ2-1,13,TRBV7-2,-,CASSLAEWDEQFF,TGTGCCAGCAGCTTAGCAGAATGGGATGAGCAGTTCTTC
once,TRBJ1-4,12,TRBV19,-,CASRSGYEKLFF,TGTGCCAGTAGAAGTGGTTATGAAAAACTGTTTTTT